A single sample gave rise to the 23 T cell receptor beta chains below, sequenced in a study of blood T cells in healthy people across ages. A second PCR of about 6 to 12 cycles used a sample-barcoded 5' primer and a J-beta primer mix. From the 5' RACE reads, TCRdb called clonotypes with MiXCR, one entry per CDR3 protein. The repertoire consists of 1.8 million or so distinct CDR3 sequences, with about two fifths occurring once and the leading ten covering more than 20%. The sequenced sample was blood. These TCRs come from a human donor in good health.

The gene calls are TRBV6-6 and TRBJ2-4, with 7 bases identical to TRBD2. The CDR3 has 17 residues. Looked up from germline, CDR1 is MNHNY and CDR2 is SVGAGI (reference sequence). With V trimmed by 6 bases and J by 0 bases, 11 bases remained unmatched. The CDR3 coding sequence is TGTGCCAGCAGACCCCGTGGGGGGGGAGTAGCCAAAAACATTCAGTACTTC. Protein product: CASRPRGGGVAKNIQYF.

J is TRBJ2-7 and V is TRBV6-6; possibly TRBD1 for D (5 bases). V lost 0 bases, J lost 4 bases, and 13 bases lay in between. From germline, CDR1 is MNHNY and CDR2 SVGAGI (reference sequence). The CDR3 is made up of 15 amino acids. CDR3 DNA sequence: TGTGCCAGCAGTTACTCGGCCCCCCCAGGGTACGAGCAGTACTTC. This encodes CASSYSAPPGYEQYF.

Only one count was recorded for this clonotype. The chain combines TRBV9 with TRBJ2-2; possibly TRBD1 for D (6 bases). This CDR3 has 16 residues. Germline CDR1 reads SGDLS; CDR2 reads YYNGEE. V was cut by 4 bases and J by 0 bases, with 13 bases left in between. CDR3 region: CASSSTGYSNTGELFF. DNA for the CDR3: TGTGCCAGCAGCTCGACAGGTTATTCGAACACCGGGGAGCTGTTTTTT.

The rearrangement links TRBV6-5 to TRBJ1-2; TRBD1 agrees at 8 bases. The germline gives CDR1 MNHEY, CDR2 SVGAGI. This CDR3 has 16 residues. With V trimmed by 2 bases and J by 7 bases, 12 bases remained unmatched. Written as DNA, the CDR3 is TGTGCCAGCAGTTACGATTGGGGGCAGGGGGCTGGTGGCTACACCTTC. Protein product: CASSYDWGQGAGGYTF.

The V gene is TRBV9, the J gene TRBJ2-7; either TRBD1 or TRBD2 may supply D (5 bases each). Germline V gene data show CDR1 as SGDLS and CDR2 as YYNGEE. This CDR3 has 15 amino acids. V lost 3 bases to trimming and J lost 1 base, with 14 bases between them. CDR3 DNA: TGTGCCAGCAGCGCCAAGCCGGGACCTTCCTACGAGCAGTACTTC. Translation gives CASSAKPGPSYEQYF. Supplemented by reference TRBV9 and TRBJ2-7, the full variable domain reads DSGVTQTPKHLITATGQRVTLRCSPRSGDLSVYWYQQSLDQGLQFLIQYYNGEERAKGNILERFSAQQFPDLHSELNLSSLELGDSALYFCASSAKPGPSYEQYFGPGTRLTVT.

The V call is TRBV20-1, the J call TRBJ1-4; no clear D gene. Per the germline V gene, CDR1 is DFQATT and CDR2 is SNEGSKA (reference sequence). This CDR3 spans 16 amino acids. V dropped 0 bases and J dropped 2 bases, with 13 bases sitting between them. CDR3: CSARELRHQTNEKLFF. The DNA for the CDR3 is TGCAGTGCTAGAGAGCTTCGCCATCAGACTAATGAAAAACTGTTTTTT.

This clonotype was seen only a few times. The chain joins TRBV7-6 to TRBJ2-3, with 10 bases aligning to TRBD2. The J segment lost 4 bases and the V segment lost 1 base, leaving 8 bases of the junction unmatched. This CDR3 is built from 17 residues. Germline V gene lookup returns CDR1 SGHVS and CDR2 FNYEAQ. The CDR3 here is CASSLGVQRGGPDTQYF. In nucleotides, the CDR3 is TGTGCCAGCAGCTTAGGGGTCCAGCGGGGGGGCCCAGATACGCAGTATTTT.

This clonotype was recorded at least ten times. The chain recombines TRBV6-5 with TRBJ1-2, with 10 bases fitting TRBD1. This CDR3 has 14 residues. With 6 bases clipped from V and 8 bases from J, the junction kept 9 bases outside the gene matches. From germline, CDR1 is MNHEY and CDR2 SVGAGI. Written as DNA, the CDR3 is TGTGCCAGCAGCTCTGGGACAGGGGTGTGGGGCTACACCTTC. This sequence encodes CASSSGTGVWGYTF.

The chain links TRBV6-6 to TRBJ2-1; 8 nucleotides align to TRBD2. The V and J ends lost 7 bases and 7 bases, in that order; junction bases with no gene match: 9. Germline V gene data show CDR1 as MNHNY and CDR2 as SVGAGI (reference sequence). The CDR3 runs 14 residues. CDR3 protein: CASIAGGGKNEQFF. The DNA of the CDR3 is TGTGCCAGCATTGCGGGGGGTGGGAAAAATGAGCAGTTCTTC.

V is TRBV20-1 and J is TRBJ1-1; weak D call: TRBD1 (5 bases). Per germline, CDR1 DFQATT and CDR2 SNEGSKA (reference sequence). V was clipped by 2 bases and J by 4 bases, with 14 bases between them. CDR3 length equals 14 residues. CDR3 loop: CSARNPAGTTEAFF. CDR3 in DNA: TGCAGTGCTAGAAACCCGGCAGGGACCACTGAAGCTTTCTTT.

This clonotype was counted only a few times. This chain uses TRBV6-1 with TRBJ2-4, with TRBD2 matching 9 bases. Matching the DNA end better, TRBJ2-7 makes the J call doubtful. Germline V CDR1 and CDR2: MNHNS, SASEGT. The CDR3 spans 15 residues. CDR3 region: CASTSAGGLTYEQYF. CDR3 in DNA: TGTGCCAGCACCTCCGCGGGAGGGTTGACGTACGAGCAGTACTTC.

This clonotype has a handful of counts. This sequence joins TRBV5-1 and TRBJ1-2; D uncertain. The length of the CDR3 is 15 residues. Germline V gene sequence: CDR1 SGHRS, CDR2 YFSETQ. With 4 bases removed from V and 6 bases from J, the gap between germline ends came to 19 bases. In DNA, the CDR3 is TGCGCCAGCAGCCCCCAGCCCGCAGGAAGCGATGGCTACACCTTC. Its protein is CASSPQPAGSDGYTF.

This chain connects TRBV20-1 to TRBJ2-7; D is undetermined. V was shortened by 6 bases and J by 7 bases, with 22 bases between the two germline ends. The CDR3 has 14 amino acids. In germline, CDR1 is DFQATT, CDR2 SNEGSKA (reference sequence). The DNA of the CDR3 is TGCAGTGCAGTACCCGCAGATGCAGGCAATGAGCAGTACTTC. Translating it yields CSAVPADAGNEQYF.

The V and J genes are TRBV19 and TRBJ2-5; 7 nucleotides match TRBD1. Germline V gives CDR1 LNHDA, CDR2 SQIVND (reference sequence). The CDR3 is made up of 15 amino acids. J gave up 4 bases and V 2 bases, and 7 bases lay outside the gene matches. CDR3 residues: CASSILRGRLETQYF. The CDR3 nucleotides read TGTGCCAGTAGTATACTGAGGGGGCGGTTAGAGACCCAGTACTTC.

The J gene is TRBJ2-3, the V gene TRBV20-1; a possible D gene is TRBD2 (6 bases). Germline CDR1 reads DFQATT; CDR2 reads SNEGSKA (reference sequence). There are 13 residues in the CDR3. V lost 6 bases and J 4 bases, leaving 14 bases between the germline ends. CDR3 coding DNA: TGCAGTGCCCCCGCGGGGAGGTCAGATACGCAGTATTTT. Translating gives CSAPAGRSDTQYF.

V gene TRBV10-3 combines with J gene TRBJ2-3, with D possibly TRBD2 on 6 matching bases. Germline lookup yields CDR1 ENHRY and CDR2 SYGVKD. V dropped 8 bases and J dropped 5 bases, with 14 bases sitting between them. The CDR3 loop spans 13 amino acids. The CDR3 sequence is CAIAWRGGDTQYF. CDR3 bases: TGTGCCATCGCTTGGCGGGGTGGAGATACGCAGTATTTT.

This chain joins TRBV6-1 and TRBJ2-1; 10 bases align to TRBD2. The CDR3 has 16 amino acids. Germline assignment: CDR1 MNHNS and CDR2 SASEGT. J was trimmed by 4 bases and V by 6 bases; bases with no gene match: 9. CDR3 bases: TGTGCCAGCAGCCTAGCGGGGGCGGGGATATACAATGAGCAGTTCTTC. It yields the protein CASSLAGAGIYNEQFF.

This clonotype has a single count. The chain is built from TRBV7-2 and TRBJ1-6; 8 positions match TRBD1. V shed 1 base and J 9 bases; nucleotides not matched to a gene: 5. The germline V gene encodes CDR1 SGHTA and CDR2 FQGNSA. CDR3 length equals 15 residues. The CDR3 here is CASSLVSQGGSPLHF. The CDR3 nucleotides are TGTGCCAGCAGCTTAGTTTCACAGGGGGGTTCACCCCTCCACTTT.

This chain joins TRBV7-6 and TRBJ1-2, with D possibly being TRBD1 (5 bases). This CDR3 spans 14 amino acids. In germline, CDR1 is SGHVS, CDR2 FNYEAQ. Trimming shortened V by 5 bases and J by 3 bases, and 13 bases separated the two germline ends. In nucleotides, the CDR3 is TGTGCCAGCAGCCCTCAGACAGCGGACTATGGCTACACCTTC. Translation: CASSPQTADYGYTF.

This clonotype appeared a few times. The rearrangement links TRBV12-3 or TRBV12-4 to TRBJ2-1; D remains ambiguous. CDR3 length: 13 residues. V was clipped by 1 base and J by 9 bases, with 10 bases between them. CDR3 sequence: CASSLVKFGEQFF. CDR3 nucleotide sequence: TGTGCCAGCAGTTTAGTGAAGTTCGGTGAGCAGTTCTTC.

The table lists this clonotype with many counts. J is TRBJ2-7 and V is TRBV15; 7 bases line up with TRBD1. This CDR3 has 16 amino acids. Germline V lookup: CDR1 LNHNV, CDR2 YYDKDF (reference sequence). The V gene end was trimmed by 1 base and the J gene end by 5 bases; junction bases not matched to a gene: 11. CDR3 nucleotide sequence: TGTGCCACCAGCAGAGGTAACAGGGGAATTGTTGACGAGCAGTACTTC. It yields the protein CATSRGNRGIVDEQYF.

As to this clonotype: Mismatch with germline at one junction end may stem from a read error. The CDR3 DNA sequence: TGTGCCAGCAGCTTAGGACGGGGGAGCACAGATACGCGGTATTTT. Translating it yields CASSLGRGSTDTRYF. This chain uses TRBV5-8 with TRBJ2-3; TRBD2 might be the D (6 bases). Germline V gene lookup returns CDR1 SGHTS and CDR2 YDEGEE. The length of the CDR3 is 15 residues.

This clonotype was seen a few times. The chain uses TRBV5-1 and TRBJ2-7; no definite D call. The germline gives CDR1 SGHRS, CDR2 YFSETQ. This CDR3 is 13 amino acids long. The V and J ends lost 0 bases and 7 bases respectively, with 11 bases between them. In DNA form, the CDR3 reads TGCGCCAGCAGCTTGGGCCCATTTGGGGAGCAGTACTTC. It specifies CASSLGPFGEQYF.